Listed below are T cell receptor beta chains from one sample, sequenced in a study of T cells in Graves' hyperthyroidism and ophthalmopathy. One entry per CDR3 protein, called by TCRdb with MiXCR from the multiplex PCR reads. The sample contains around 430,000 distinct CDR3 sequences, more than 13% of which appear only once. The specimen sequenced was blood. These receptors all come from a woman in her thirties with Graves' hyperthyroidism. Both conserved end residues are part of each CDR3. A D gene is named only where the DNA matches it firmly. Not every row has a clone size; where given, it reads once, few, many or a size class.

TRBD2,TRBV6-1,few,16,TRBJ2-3,CASRRGVAGYTDTQYF,TGTGCCAGCAGACGCGGGGTAGCGGGGTACACAGATACGCAGTATTTT
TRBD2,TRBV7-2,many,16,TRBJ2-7,CASSLSESSGAYEQYF,TGTGCCAGCAGCTTAAGCGAAAGTAGCGGGGCCTACGAGCAGTACTTC
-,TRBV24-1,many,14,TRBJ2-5,CATSPSGGVETQYF,TGTGCCACCAGTCCCTCCGGGGGCGTAGAGACCCAGTACTTC
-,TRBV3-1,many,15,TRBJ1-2,CASSPTGIGSRGYTF,TGTGCCAGCAGCCCTACAGGGATTGGTAGCCGTGGCTACACCTTC
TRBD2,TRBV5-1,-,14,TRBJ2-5,CASSFWREEETQYF,TGCGCCAGCAGCTTTTGGCGGGAGGAAGAGACCCAGTACTTC
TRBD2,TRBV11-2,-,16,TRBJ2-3,CASSLRTSGMVDTQYF,TGTGCCAGCAGCTTAAGGACTAGCGGGATGGTAGATACGCAGTATTTT
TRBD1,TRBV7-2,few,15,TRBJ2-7,CASSLDGTAYYEQYF,TGTGCCAGCAGCTTAGACGGGACAGCATACTACGAGCAGTACTTC
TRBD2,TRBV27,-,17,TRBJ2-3,CASSSRTSGRVQDTQYF,TGTGCCAGCAGTTCTCGGACTAGCGGGAGGGTGCAAGATACGCAGTATTTT
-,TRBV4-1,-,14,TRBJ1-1,CASSQDMGPYEAFF,TGTGCCAGCAGCCAAGATATGGGACCCTATGAAGCTTTCTTT
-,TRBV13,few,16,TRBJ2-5,CASSRSDREFQETQYF,TGTGCCAGCAGCCGGAGCGACAGAGAATTCCAAGAGACCCAGTACTTC
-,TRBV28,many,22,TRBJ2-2,CASSLRARAWRGDRANTGELFF,TGTGCCAGCAGTTTACGGGCCCGGGCCTGGAGGGGAGACAGGGCTAACACCGGGGAGCTGTTTTTT
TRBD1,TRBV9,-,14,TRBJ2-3,CASSVEDRLDTQYF,TGTGCCAGCAGCGTAGAGGACAGGTTGGATACGCAGTATTTT
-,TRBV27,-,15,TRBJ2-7,CASSRDYSSSYEQYF,TGTGCCAGCAGCCGAGACTACTCGAGCTCCTACGAGCAGTACTTC
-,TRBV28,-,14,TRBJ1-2,CASSLLPGVDGYTF,TGTGCCAGCAGTTTACTTCCAGGGGTTGACGGCTACACCTTC
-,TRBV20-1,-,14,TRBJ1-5,CSARKGGQDQPQHF,TGCAGTGCTAGGAAGGGGGGCCAAGATCAGCCCCAGCATTTT
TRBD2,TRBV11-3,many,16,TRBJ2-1,CASSLEGTSGNNEQFF,TGTGCCAGCAGCTTAGAGGGGACTAGCGGAAACAATGAGCAGTTCTTC
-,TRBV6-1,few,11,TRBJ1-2,CATKELPSYTF,TGTGCCACCAAGGAGCTTCCGAGCTACACCTTC
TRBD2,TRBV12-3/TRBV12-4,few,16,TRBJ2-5,CASSLIAGAKEETQYF,TGTGCCAGCAGTCTAATAGCGGGAGCTAAGGAAGAGACCCAGTACTTC
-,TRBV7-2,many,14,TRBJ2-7,CASSFRDQGYEQYF,TGTGCCAGCAGCTTCCGGGACCAGGGTTACGAGCAGTACTTC
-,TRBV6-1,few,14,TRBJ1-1,CASTGGQMNTEAFF,TGTGCCAGCACCGGGGGCCAAATGAACACTGAAGCTTTCTTT
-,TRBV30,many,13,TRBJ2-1,CAHDPRQANEQFF,TGTGCCCACGACCCCCGGCAGGCGAATGAGCAGTTCTTC
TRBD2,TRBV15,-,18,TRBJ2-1,CATSRDWGAGGFYNEQFF,TGTGCCACCAGCAGAGATTGGGGAGCGGGAGGGTTCTACAATGAGCAGTTCTTC
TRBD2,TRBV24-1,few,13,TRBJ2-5,CATSGGSSETQYF,TGTGCCACCAGCGGCGGGAGTTCGGAGACCCAGTACTTC
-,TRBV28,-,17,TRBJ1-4,CASRNPLQGARLEKLFF,TGTGCCAGCAGAAACCCCCTGCAGGGCGCGCGATTGGAAAAACTGTTTTTT
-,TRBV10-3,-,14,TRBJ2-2,CAITEDLNTGELFF,TGTGCCATCACCGAGGACCTAAACACCGGGGAGCTGTTTTTT
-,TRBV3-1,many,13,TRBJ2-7,CASSPRTAYEQYF,TGTGCCAGCAGCCCCCGGACCGCCTACGAGCAGTACTTC
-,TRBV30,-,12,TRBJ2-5,CAWTGGKETQYF,TGTGCCTGGACCGGGGGAAAAGAGACCCAGTACTTC